The table lists the clone carrying this T cell receptor (beta chain) with many counts. Its specificity is not known. This sample stems from a study of T cell repertoires in cytomegalovirus infection. Overall study findings and caveats: HLA-C-restricted TCR beta clonotypes specific for CMV led the ex vivo response.

TCRdb itself ran the reads through MiXCR, one entry per CDR3 protein. The table shows around 70,000 distinct CDR3 sequences, with 4% occurring only once. There are 14 residues in the CDR3. Looked up from germline, CDR1 is SGHVS and CDR2 is FQNEAQ. V was shortened by 3 bases and J by 5 bases, with 11 bases between the two germline ends. The sample taken for sequencing was PBMCs. V is TRBV7-8 and J is TRBJ2-1, with D uncertain. The sequence was collected from a human donor in good health (CMV status not recorded). Some clones in this sample may be carry-over from other donors' samples. CDR3 region: CASSFDSIDNEQFF. DNA of the CDR3: TGTGCCAGCAGCTTCGACTCCATCGACAATGAGCAGTTCTTC.